The 13 T cell receptor beta chains reported below all come from one sample, sequenced in a study of identical twins' blood T cells. TCRdb re-analysed the 5' RACE reads in MiXCR, keeping a single row per CDR3 protein. This table has around 380,000 distinct CDR3 sequences, more than 25% appearing once. Specimen: PBMCs. Receptors originate from a woman aged 18-55 years in good health.

This clonotype occurred a few times. The rearrangement links TRBV18 to TRBJ2-1; D is unresolved. Germline CDR1 KGHSH, CDR2 LQKENI. This CDR3 is built from 12 residues. V was cut by 4 bases and J by 6 bases, with 7 bases left in between. CDR3 sequence (DNA): TGTGCCAGCTCACGAAGCCCCAATGAGCAGTTCTTC. Its translation is CASSRSPNEQFF.

This clonotype was detected only a few times. The chain joins TRBV20-1 to TRBJ1-3; D uncertain. The germline CDR1 and CDR2 sequences are DFQATT and SNEGSKA (reference sequence). The CDR3 has 14 amino acids. The V gene lost 2 bases and the J gene lost 2 bases, with 10 bases spanning the gap. The CDR3 DNA sequence: TGCAGTGCTAGAATCCAGAGCGCTGGAAACACCATATATTTT. Translated: CSARIQSAGNTIYF.

V gene TRBV5-1 combines with J gene TRBJ1-6; 9 nucleotides match TRBD1. Germline lookup yields CDR1 SGHRS and CDR2 YFSETQ. Trimming removed 2 bases from V and 7 bases from J; junction bases left unmatched: 4. The CDR3 length is 15 residues. In DNA form, the CDR3 reads TGCGCCAGCAGCTTACCGGACAGGGGCAATTCACCCCTCCACTTT. Its translation is CASSLPDRGNSPLHF.

The chain employs TRBV14 and TRBJ2-1, with 11 bases aligning to TRBD2. There are 18 residues in the CDR3. J was trimmed by 4 bases and V by 4 bases; bases with no gene match: 12. The germline CDR1 and CDR2 sequences are SGHDN and FVKESK. The CDR3 protein is CASSRIARGLAGYNEQFF. The CDR3 DNA follows: TGTGCCAGCAGCCGTATCGCGCGCGGACTAGCGGGTTACAATGAGCAGTTCTTC.

The chain joins TRBV2 to TRBJ1-1; D is unresolved. Trimming shortened V by 8 bases and J by 0 bases, and 10 bases separated the two germline ends. Germline V lookup: CDR1 SNHLY, CDR2 FYNNEI. CDR3 length: 13 amino acids. The CDR3 bases are TGTGCCAGCTGCCCTGAATTGAACACTGAAGCTTTCTTT. It is translated as CASCPELNTEAFF.

This clonotype was detected many times. The gene calls are TRBV29-1 and TRBJ2-2; D is perhaps TRBD2 (5 bases). The CDR3 length is 12 residues. Germline CDR1 SQVTM, CDR2 ANQGSEA. V was clipped by 4 bases and J by 6 bases, with 9 bases between them. This CDR3 reads CSVGWRSGELFF. The CDR3 nucleotides are TGCAGCGTTGGGTGGAGGTCCGGGGAGCTGTTTTTT.

The chain joins TRBV4-3 to TRBJ2-7; the D gene is possibly TRBD1 (5 bases). Germline CDR1 and CDR2: LGHNA and YSLEER. The ends were cut back, 0 bases at V and 3 bases at J, with 9 bases in the middle. There are 14 residues in the CDR3. The CDR3 DNA is TGCGCCAGCAGCCAAGATTCAGACAGCTACGAGCAGTACTTC. Translation: CASSQDSDSYEQYF.

On this clonotype: This may come from a read error, since a much larger clone is one base off. CDR3 DNA: TGCGCCAGCTTGCTCACCTCAAGCGCTGAAGCTTTCTTT. The encoded protein is CASLLTSSAEAFF. The chain employs TRBV10-2 and TRBJ1-1; no clear D. The germline gives CDR1 WSHSY, CDR2 SAAADI. Deletions cut 8 bases from V and 6 bases from J, with 16 bases between. The CDR3 length is 13 residues.

Comment on this clonotype: At one of its ends the junction is not consistent with the germline gene, which may arise from a read error. This chain uses TRBV29-1 with TRBJ1-2, with D hard to call. CDR3 length equals 13 residues. Germline-derived CDR1 and CDR2 are SQVTM and ANQGSEA. The CDR3 DNA reads TGCAGCGTTCGATACAGACTCGGGGATGGCTGCACCTTC. The encoded protein is CSVRYRLGDGCTF.

This clonotype was observed a few times. CDR3 sequence: CSARANGGPVSYEQYF. The DNA of the CDR3 is TGCAGTGCTAGAGCCAACGGGGGGCCTGTCTCCTACGAGCAGTACTTC. The chain recombines TRBV20-1 with TRBJ2-7, with D perhaps TRBD2 (7 bases). Looked up from germline, CDR1 is DFQATT and CDR2 is SNEGSKA (reference sequence). The CDR3 spans 16 residues. With 1 base removed from V and 0 bases from J, the gap between germline ends came to 16 bases.

The chain joins TRBV18 to TRBJ1-6; unclear D gene. In germline, CDR1 is KGHSH, CDR2 LQKENI. Trimming took 6 bases from V and 8 from J, leaving 17 bases between them. CDR3 length: 15 residues. CDR3 nucleotide sequence: TGTGCCAGCTCCCTATATGAGAGGGTCCATTCACCCCTCCACTTT. It specifies CASSLYERVHSPLHF.

The gene calls are TRBV7-2 and TRBJ1-1; D is undetermined. Germline lookup yields CDR1 SGHTA and CDR2 FQGNSA. This CDR3 spans 14 amino acids. Trimming cost V 1 base and J 4 bases, with 10 bases left between them. Here the CDR3 DNA reads TGTGCCAGCAGCTTAGTAGGGTCGAGCACTGAAGCTTTCTTT. Translation: CASSLVGSSTEAFF.

This sequence joins TRBV4-2 and TRBJ2-7, with 7 bases matching TRBD1. V lost 0 bases to trimming and J lost 3 bases; unmatched junction nucleotides: 11. This CDR3 region has 17 residues. The V gene's germline CDR1 is LGHNA and CDR2 YNFKEQ. The chain's CDR3 is CASSQDRGRQGHYEQYF. In DNA, the CDR3 is TGTGCCAGCAGCCAAGATCGAGGGAGACAGGGACACTACGAGCAGTACTTC.